This entry lists 11 T cell receptor beta chains sequenced from one sample in a study of blood T cell repertoires in COVID-19. Clones were sequenced by immunoSEQ multiplex PCR, and TCRdb holds only the in-frame ones, with some missing. The sample includes roughly 13,000 clones, around 80% seen only once; the top ten take roughly a quarter. Sequencing used peripheral blood. All receptors come from a woman aged 45-59 years with active or convalescent COVID-19.

This chain links TRBV9 with TRBJ2-2; no firm D call. The CDR3 sequence is 13 residues long. Trimming cost V 7 bases and J 1 base, with 8 bases left between them. Germline V gives CDR1 SGDLS, CDR2 YYNGEE. The CDR3 spells CASSPGNTGELFF. For the CDR3, the DNA is TGTGCCAGCTCCCCGGGGAACACCGGGGAGCTGTTTTTT.

The V and J genes are TRBV5-8 and TRBJ2-3, with 9 bases fitting TRBD1. V gave up 4 bases and J gave up 3 bases; unmatched junction bases: 6. From germline, CDR1 is SGHTS and CDR2 YDEGEE. The CDR3 length is 15 residues. Written as DNA, the CDR3 is TGTGCCAGCAGCGTAGGGACAGGGAAGACAGATACGCAGTATTTT. It is translated as CASSVGTGKTDTQYF.

This clone was found a few times. The chain combines TRBV6-2 or TRBV6-3 with TRBJ1-4; possible D gene TRBD1, 6 bases. The CDR3 consists of 16 residues. The V gene's germline CDR1 is MNHEY and CDR2 SVGEGT. V dropped 6 bases and J dropped 0 bases, with 14 bases sitting between them. CDR3 DNA sequence: TGTGCCAGCAGGTACAGGGCGCGGGCAACTAATGAAAAACTGTTTTTT. This sequence encodes CASRYRARATNEKLFF.

The chain joins TRBV7-8 to TRBJ2-7; 9 bases fit TRBD1. Trimming removed 5 bases from V and 4 bases from J; junction bases left unmatched: 3. Looked up from germline, CDR1 is SGHVS and CDR2 is FQNEAQ. The CDR3 is 13 residues long. CDR3 protein: CASSKGQGYEQYF. The DNA for the CDR3 is TGTGCCAGCAGCAAGGGACAGGGATACGAGCAGTACTTC.

V gene TRBV20-1 combines with J gene TRBJ1-4; a possible D gene is TRBD1 (6 bases). Germline CDR1 DFQATT, CDR2 SNEGSKA (reference sequence). CDR3 length equals 10 residues. V was cut by 6 bases and J by 16 bases, with 15 bases left in between. The chain's CDR3 is CSATGTRPFF. For the CDR3, the DNA is TGCAGTGCAACCGGGACAAGGCCGTTTTTT.

Only one count was recorded for this clone. V is TRBV7-9 and J is TRBJ2-7, with TRBD2 identical over 7 bases. Unmatched junction bases numbered 13, after V lost 5 bases and J lost 3 bases. The CDR3 has 16 residues. Germline V CDR1 and CDR2: SEHNR, FQNEAQ (reference sequence). The CDR3, as DNA: TGTGCCAGCAGCCTCCAAGGTCTGCCTAGCGGCTACGAGCAGTACTTC. It encodes CASSLQGLPSGYEQYF.

V and J are TRBV11-1 and TRBJ2-7, with D possibly TRBD2 on 6 matching bases. V dropped 4 bases and J dropped 4 bases, with 14 bases sitting between them. The CDR3 runs to 14 residues. Germline loops: CDR1 SGHAT, CDR2 FQDESV (reference sequence). The CDR3 bases are TGTGCCAGCAGCTCCAACAGAGGGAGGTACGAGCAGTACTTC. Encoded protein: CASSSNRGRYEQYF.

The CDR3: CASSLKGAGELFF. The CDR3, as DNA: TGTGCCAGCAGTTTAAAGGGGGCCGGGGAGCTGTTTTTT. This sequence joins TRBV27 and TRBJ2-2; D possibly corresponds to TRBD1 (6 bases). The CDR3 totals 13 residues. Germline V gives CDR1 MNHEY, CDR2 SMNVEV (reference sequence). The V gene lost 2 bases and the J gene lost 6 bases, with 7 bases spanning the gap.

The chain links TRBV28 to TRBJ2-1; 7 bases align to TRBD2. CDR1 and CDR2 from the germline V gene are MDHEN and SYDVKM. The CDR3 sequence is 17 residues long. V lost 4 bases to trimming and J lost 2 bases; unmatched junction nucleotides: 11. CDR3 coding DNA: TGTGCCAGCAGTTGGTCTCGGACGGGAGGAACCTACAATGAGCAGTTCTTC. It specifies CASSWSRTGGTYNEQFF.

The V gene is TRBV5-1, the J gene TRBJ2-7; possibly TRBD1 for D (6 bases). V lost 3 bases and J 3 bases, leaving 13 bases between the germline ends. CDR1 is SGHRS and CDR2 is YFSETQ in the germline V gene. This CDR3 region has 14 residues. The CDR3: CASSSTGNDYEQYF. The CDR3, as DNA: TGCGCCAGCAGCTCCACAGGGAACGACTACGAGCAGTACTTC.

The chain has TRBV6-2 or TRBV6-3 and TRBJ2-7, with 9 bases identical to TRBD1. V lost 6 bases to trimming and J lost 4 bases; unmatched junction nucleotides: 13. The CDR3 totals 16 residues. Per germline, CDR1 MNHEY and CDR2 SVGEGT. The chain's CDR3 is CASSPISGQGAYEQYF. DNA of the CDR3: TGTGCCAGCAGCCCAATTTCGGGACAGGGTGCTTACGAGCAGTACTTC.